The present T cell receptor (beta chain) was sequenced within a study of early T cells in non-severe SARS-CoV-2 infection listed by TCRdb under 2021. Regarding the complete study: Because TCR sequencing relied on bulk RNA taken from unsorted whole blood, pairing of alpha and beta chains was not possible. Study-wide conclusions, independent of this receptor: VDJdb matching was skewed toward anti-spike CD8 responses and likely underestimated virus-specific expansions, missing private and CD4 specificities.

CDR1 and CDR2 were assigned from the germline V gene as SGHAT and FQNNGV. The CDR3 sequence holds 15 residues, the cysteine and phenylalanine included. Left in the record is the CDR3 DNA by itself, 45 bases read in frame from the first base. Here V drops 5 bases and J drops 3 bases, and the junction holds 10 bases not matched to any gene. Library prep was done by 5' RACE. Instrument on record: NextSeq 500. In the TCR library protocol, unique molecular identifiers were attached to individual cDNA molecules to correct for PCR bias and sequencing error. TCR alpha and beta chains were both sequenced, and the abundances of alpha and beta sequences in each sample were closely correlated with each other. From the authors' description of their analysis: V gene, J gene and CDR3 annotation of TCR sequences was performed with Decombinator V4. TCRs were defined as expanded if a significant change between any two time points was detected under a Poisson model with p below 0.0001. TCR abundances were normalised to the total number of TCRs sequenced per sample and expressed as counts per million. TRAV1-2 paired with TRAJ12, TRAJ20 or TRAJ33 defined MAIT TCRs, while TRAV10 paired with TRAJ18 defined iNKT TCRs. VDJdb, accessed 1 November 2021, was searched for CMV, EBV and SARS-CoV-2 annotated TCRs, with TCRs annotated for multiple antigens excluded. TCRdb ran its own pipeline on the public reads, namely fastp trimming at Q25 and MiXCR clone calling, and kept in-frame beta chains. Rows merge per CDR3 protein into single entries with the most common DNA and genes. These V and J calls originate from TCRdb's pipeline instead of the authors' own analysis. Across this sample there are fewer than 80,000 distinct CDR3 sequences, with roughly 9% seen only once. 10% to 15% of the sample belongs to the ten largest clones.

The study was a case-control design nested within a healthcare worker cohort in London, UK, with weekly nasopharyngeal swab PCR tests and blood sampling. Healthcare workers were recruited during the week of the UK lockdown, between 23 and 31 March 2020, and followed weekly for up to 16 weeks. Remarks on this clonotype: This clone's antigen is unknown. No much larger clonotype is one base removed from it; base qualities were not supplied.

Specimen: whole blood, collected at baseline. The chain links TRBV11-2 with TRBJ2-7, and TRBD2 aligns with 7 junction nucleotides. The origin of this receptor is an adult who was a healthcare worker with PCR-confirmed SARS-CoV-2 infection or an uninfected control (not recorded which). The nucleotide sequence is given as TGTGCCAGCAGCCCTGGACTAGAATCATACTACGAGCAGTACTTC. This encodes CASSPGLESYYEQYF.